This T cell receptor beta chain was captured by sequencing in a study of blood T cell repertoires in COVID-19. Study-wide context: Researchers got acute and convalescent COVID-19 samples from the United States, Italy and Spain. The analysed material was cDNA or gDNA that came from T cells, B-cell-depleted T cells, or PBMCs.

V gave up 5 bases and J gave up 3 bases; unmatched junction bases: 7. The CDR3 loop spans 16 amino acids. Germline CDR1 is SNHLY and CDR2 is FYNNEI. Followed longitudinally, the Seattle patients had been enrolled during active infection. Authors' methods: How many nucleated cells were present was estimated from reference gene primer amplification. Assay used: immunoSEQ multiplex PCR; TCRdb lists only in-frame clones, some missing. V, J and clone size are those of that table, while D and trimming were read from the DNA. The sample carries more than 300,000 clones, 88% recorded once. The sequencing sample was made of peripheral blood. This TCR came from a woman aged 25 to 45 with COVID-19, enrolled during active disease. The chain links TRBV2 to TRBJ2-3; 11 bases map to TRBD2. CDR3 amino acids: CASSRLTSGGTDTQYF. The CDR3 nucleotides are TGTGCCAGCAGTCGCCTTACTAGCGGGGGAACAGATACGCAGTATTTT.